The rows below give T cell receptor beta chains drawn from one sample of a study of blood T cell repertoires in COVID-19. The method was immunoSEQ multiplex PCR; TCRdb's version includes in-frame clones alone and lacks a portion of them. Here the sample spans 80,000 to 100,000 clones, about 86% being singletons. Source material: peripheral blood. All receptors come from a woman aged 60-75 years in a cohort sampled during active or convalescent COVID-19. The CDR3 runs from the conserved cysteine through the conserved F or W. Fields, in order: clone size, D gene, J gene, V gene, CDR3 protein, CDR3 DNA. D genes are given only for firm matches. Size is stated for part of the rows, as once, few or many counts, or as a class when the clone is expanded.

-	-	TRBJ2-7	TRBV7-8	CASSLGTGSHEQYF	TGTGCCAGCAGCTTAGGTACAGGGAGCCACGAGCAGTACTTC
once	-	TRBJ2-1	TRBV10-3	CAISRDTHNEQFF	TGTGCCATCAGCCGGGACACCCACAATGAGCAGTTCTTC
-	-	TRBJ2-7	TRBV6-5	CASSFQTGLPYEQYF	TGTGCCAGCAGTTTTCAAACAGGGTTGCCCTACGAGCAGTACTTC
-	-	TRBJ2-2	TRBV24-1	CATSDLGLHSDTGELFF	TGTGCCACCAGTGATTTGGGGCTCCACTCGGACACCGGGGAGCTGTTTTTT
-	-	TRBJ2-1	TRBV2	CASSAMLLAGGRINEQFF	TGTGCCAGCAGCGCTATGCTTCTAGCAGGAGGTAGGATAAATGAGCAGTTCTTC
few	-	TRBJ1-1	TRBV7-3	CASRSDPSGSTEAFF	TGTGCCAGCAGGTCGGATCCCTCGGGGAGCACTGAAGCTTTCTTT
-	TRBD2	TRBJ2-7	TRBV19	CASSLAGGYEQYF	TGTGCCAGTAGTTTAGCGGGAGGGTACGAGCAGTACTTC
-	TRBD2	TRBJ2-5	TRBV7-3	CASSFSGLADSQETQYF	TGTGCCAGCAGCTTTTCCGGACTAGCGGACAGCCAAGAGACCCAGTACTTC
-	-	TRBJ2-3	TRBV10-3	CAISESGGLTDTQYF	TGTGCCATCAGTGAGTCGGGGGGACTCACAGATACGCAGTATTTT
-	TRBD1	TRBJ1-2	TRBV7-7	CASSPRDRPLWSYGYTF	TGTGCTAGCAGCCCCCGGGACAGGCCTCTATGGAGCTATGGCTACACCTTC
-	TRBD1	TRBJ1-3	TRBV28	CATRPGGRSGNTIYF	TGTGCCACCCGACCAGGGGGACGCTCTGGAAACACCATATATTTT
-	TRBD2	TRBJ2-1	TRBV6-6	CASTTRGAAGGEQFF	TGTGCCAGCACGACGCGGGGGGCCGCGGGGGGTGAGCAGTTCTTC
-	-	TRBJ1-5	TRBV7-8	CASSPDRMGQPQHF	TGTGCCAGCAGCCCGGACAGAATGGGACAGCCCCAGCATTTT
few	-	TRBJ1-6	TRBV21-1	CASSSYTGHNSPLHF	TGTGCCAGCAGCAGTTATACAGGGCATAATTCACCCCTCCACTTT
-	-	TRBJ2-5	TRBV5-5	CASSLAGGAVETQYF	TGTGCCAGCAGCTTGGCTGGGGGGGCGGTAGAGACCCAGTACTTC
-	TRBD1	TRBJ1-2	TRBV5-1	CASSLGQEGYGYTF	TGCGCCAGCAGCCTAGGACAGGAGGGGTATGGCTACACCTTC
-	-	TRBJ2-1	TRBV20-1	CSATHYEQFF	TGCAGTGCAACTCACTATGAGCAGTTCTTC